A selection of T cell receptor beta chains follows, all from one sample in a study of blood T cell repertoires in COVID-19. TCRdb's copy holds only in-frame clones and misses some; the assay was immunoSEQ multiplex PCR. The sample holds approximately 110,000 clones, 85% seen once. The sequenced material came from peripheral blood. Source of these receptors: a woman older than 75 with COVID-19, enrolled during active disease. CDR3s include the opening cysteine and the closing phenylalanine or tryptophan.

>TRBV4-2|TRBJ1-2
CASSQDSTGLGYTF
>TRBV7-3|TRBJ1-6
CASSYGGFLHF
>TRBV9|TRBJ2-3
CASSVTAGDATDTQYF
>TRBV12-3/TRBV12-4|TRBJ1-1
CASSQQAGTEAFF
>TRBV5-1|TRBJ2-5
CASSSGLQETQYF
>TRBV7-2|TRBJ2-7
CASSSLGQKLHEQYF
>TRBV7-2|TRBJ2-3
CASSFRLAGATDTQYF
>TRBV12-3/TRBV12-4|TRBJ2-5
CASSSAVGETQYF
>TRBV5-6|TRBJ2-2
CASSGQGQPTGELFF
>TRBV6-2/TRBV6-3|TRBJ2-7
CASSYSGQYYEQYF
>TRBV9|TRBJ1-6
CASSVAEAGGSPLHF
>TRBV5-5|TRBJ1-1
CASSPGPTGPNTEAFF
>TRBV3-1/TRBV3-2|TRBJ1-1
CASSSIQGKAFF
>TRBV19|TRBJ1-6
CASSMPGQGEYNSPLHF
>TRBV28|TRBJ1-1
CASSFSGQNTEAFF
>TRBV6-5|TRBJ2-7
CASSRHRGRVYEQYF
>TRBV6-5|TRBJ2-7
CASSSPSTGISYEQYF
>TRBV19|TRBJ1-5
CASSIGAGGNQPQHF
>TRBV4-2|TRBJ2-2
CASSQAGGEPGELFF
>TRBV9|TRBJ2-2
CASSIWDRVNTGELFF
>TRBV7-9|TRBJ2-7
CASSSPSGRAHEQYF
>TRBV28|TRBJ1-2
CASSLVGHQGSNYGYTF
>TRBV7-9|TRBJ2-5
CASSLDGGGETQYF
>TRBV6-2/TRBV6-3|TRBJ1-1
CASSYSTGALNTEAFF
>TRBV11-2|TRBJ2-1
CASSGGGLASNEQFF
>TRBV28|TRBJ1-5
CASRSGTGNRGNQPQHF
>TRBV5-6|TRBJ2-5
CASSPTVGGETQYF
>TRBV28|TRBJ2-3
CASRLTLQGPTDTQYF
>TRBV6-6|TRBJ2-7
CASTDRDYEQYF
>TRBV6-2/TRBV6-3|TRBJ2-7
CASSYSRSLSREQYF
>TRBV20-1|TRBJ1-2
CSETTNYGYTF
>TRBV11-2|TRBJ2-7
CASSQDNYEQYF
>TRBV5-4|TRBJ2-1
CASSSPGGGRGEQFF
>TRBV7-7|TRBJ2-1
CASSPLPFSGRAKEAEQFF
>TRBV11-2|TRBJ1-1
CASSPRGGFNTEAFF
>TRBV4-3|TRBJ2-7
CASSHPGQAYEQYF
>TRBV3-1/TRBV3-2|TRBJ2-2
CASSQGSGGNTGELFF
>TRBV7-3|TRBJ2-2
CASSLQGSPGELFF
>TRBV7-2|TRBJ2-7
CASLGGTSGRGGYEQYF
>TRBV19|TRBJ2-6
CASGAATSGANVLTF
>TRBV5-4|TRBJ1-1
CASSLLETEAFF
>TRBV4-2|TRBJ2-3
CASSQDGLGLAGITDTQYF
>TRBV28|TRBJ2-7
CASSSLSGSYEQYF
>TRBV19|TRBJ2-3
CASSIQTGGSTDTQYF
>TRBV18|TRBJ1-1
CASSSGPGQLSTEAFF
>TRBV7-2|TRBJ2-1
CASSLLVTNEQFF
>TRBV6-6|TRBJ2-3
CASSRTGILTDTQYF
>TRBV12-3/TRBV12-4|TRBJ1-5
CASNPGGGQPQHF
>TRBV7-2|TRBJ2-3
CASSRAGGRDTQYF
>TRBV19|TRBJ2-7
CASRETSGKRYEQYF
>TRBV7-6|TRBJ2-2
CASRKGEVGELFF
>TRBV11-2|TRBJ2-7
CASSLGPLGQGQYF
>TRBV24-1|TRBJ2-1
CATSDFKTGQRINEQFF
>TRBV6-1|TRBJ1-3
CASSESGWVGNTIYF